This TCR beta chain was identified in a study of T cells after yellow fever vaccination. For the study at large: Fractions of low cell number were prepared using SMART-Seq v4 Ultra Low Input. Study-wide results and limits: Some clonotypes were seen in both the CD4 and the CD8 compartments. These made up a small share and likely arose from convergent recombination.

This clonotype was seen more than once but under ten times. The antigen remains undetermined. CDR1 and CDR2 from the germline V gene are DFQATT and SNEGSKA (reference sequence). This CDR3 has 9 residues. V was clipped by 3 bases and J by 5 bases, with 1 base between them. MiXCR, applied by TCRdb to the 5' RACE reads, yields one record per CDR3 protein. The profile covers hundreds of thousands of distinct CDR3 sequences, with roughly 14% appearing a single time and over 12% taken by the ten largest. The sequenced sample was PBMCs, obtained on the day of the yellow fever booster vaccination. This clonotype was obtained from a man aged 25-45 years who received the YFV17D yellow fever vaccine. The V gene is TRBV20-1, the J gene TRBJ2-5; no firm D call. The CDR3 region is CSARETQYF. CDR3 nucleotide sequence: TGCAGTGCTAGGGAGACCCAGTACTTC.